This T cell receptor (beta chain) was captured in a study of identical twins. TCRdb redid the calling of the 5' RACE reads with MiXCR, one entry per CDR3 protein. Here the sample spans about 890,000 distinct CDR3 sequences, around an eighth being singletons. This clonotype was seen a single time. From germline, CDR1 is SGHAT and CDR2 FQNNGV. The CDR3 consists of 12 residues. Between the trimmed V and J ends, which lost 7 bases and 4 bases, there was a span of 8 bases. In addition, the sample was reused for a study of yellow fever vaccine responses in identical twins.

The rearrangement joins TRBV11-2 to TRBJ2-1; a weak D match, TRBD2 (5 bases). The clonotype originates from a woman aged 18-30 years in good health. The sample was PBMCs. CDR3 coding DNA: TGTGCCAGCAAAGAGGGATACAATGAGCAGTTCTTC. This codes for CASKEGYNEQFF.